Following are 23 T cell receptor beta chains from one sample sequenced in a study of neurological immune-mediated disorders. TCRdb reprocessed the 5' RACE reads via MiXCR and lists one record per CDR3 protein. The sample lists around 48,000 distinct CDR3 sequences, around 10% seen once, with around 20% in the top ten. The material sequenced was PBMCs. Every receptor here comes from a woman aged 40 to 55 with HTLV-1-associated myelopathy (HAM/TSP).

This clonotype was seen repeatedly, ten times or more. The chain carries TRBV5-1 and TRBJ1-3; 9 bases align to TRBD1. V was clipped by 3 bases and J by 0 bases; unmatched bases: 7. The germline gives CDR1 SGHRS, CDR2 YFSETQ. The CDR3 has 17 amino acids. For the CDR3, the DNA is TGCGCCAGCAGCTACACAGGGGGCGAAAGCTCTGGAAACACCATATATTTT. Translated, it gives CASSYTGGESSGNTIYF.

This clonotype was seen at least ten times. J is TRBJ2-7 and V is TRBV24-1, with D maybe TRBD1 (6 bases). Deletions cut 4 bases from V and 4 bases from J, with 7 bases between. The CDR3 has 12 amino acids. Germline V CDR1 and CDR2: KGHDR, SFDVKD. CDR3 residues: CATSDRGYEQYF. As DNA, the CDR3 is TGTGCCACCAGTGACAGGGGATACGAGCAGTACTTC.

V usage is TRBV20-1 and J usage is TRBJ1-1; no reliable D call. CDR1 and CDR2 (germline): DFQATT, SNEGSKA (reference sequence). This CDR3 comprises 10 residues. The germline V and J ends were trimmed by 7 bases and 4 bases, with 7 bases remaining between them. CDR3 in DNA: TGCAGTGGCGGCGGCACTGAAGCTTTCTTT. This gives the protein CSGGGTEAFF.

This clonotype was detected ten times or more. CDR3 DNA: TGTGCCACCAGTACTTGGGACAGCGACGCGTCTAACTATGGCTACACCTTC. Amino acids: CATSTWDSDASNYGYTF. This chain uses TRBV24-1 with TRBJ1-2; TRBD1 aligns across 7 bases. After removal of 6 bases from V and 0 bases from J, the junction contained 12 bases not matched to a gene. CDR1 and CDR2 (germline): KGHDR, SFDVKD. There are 17 residues in the CDR3.

Many counts were recorded for this clonotype. The CDR3 DNA follows: TGTGCCATCAGTGAGTCCGCCGGGACAGGGGGCGAGCAGTACTTC. This codes for CAISESAGTGGEQYF. The J gene is TRBJ2-7, the V gene TRBV10-3; 11 bases are a match to TRBD1. The CDR3 is 15 amino acids. Germline CDR1 is ENHRY and CDR2 is SYGVKD. The trim removed 0 bases at V and 6 bases at J, leaving 4 bases unmatched.

This clonotype has ten or more counts. The chain couples TRBV6-6 to TRBJ1-5; TRBD1 matches 8 bases. The CDR3 runs 15 residues. CDR1 is MNHNY, CDR2 SVGAGI, per germline (reference sequence). J gave up 6 bases and V 8 bases, and 12 bases lay outside the gene matches. The CDR3 loop reads CASHYPSGGSQPQHF. The CDR3, as DNA: TGTGCCAGCCACTACCCTTCAGGGGGCAGTCAGCCCCAGCATTTT.

Many counts were recorded for this clonotype. The gene calls are TRBV4-1 and TRBJ1-2; 9 positions agree with TRBD1. CDR1 and CDR2 (germline): MGHRA, YSYEKL. After removal of 1 base from V and 8 bases from J, the junction contained 14 bases not matched to a gene. The CDR3 is 17 residues long. The CDR3 spells CASSQAPNLDRGGGYTF. CDR3 coding DNA: TGCGCCAGCAGCCAAGCCCCAAACTTGGACAGGGGTGGCGGCTACACCTTC.

The table lists this clonotype with many counts. CDR3 nucleotide sequence: TGTGCCAGCAGCTTAGGAGGGAGTTGGGCAGATACGCAGTATTTT. Residues: CASSLGGSWADTQYF. The chain is built from TRBV7-9 and TRBJ2-3, with D perhaps TRBD2 (5 bases). Per the germline V gene, CDR1 is SEHNR and CDR2 is FQNEAQ (reference sequence). V was trimmed by 1 base and J by 4 bases, leaving 12 bases between them. The CDR3 covers 15 residues.

This clonotype was found many times. The chain couples TRBV20-1 to TRBJ2-1, with TRBD2 matching 11 bases. V was pared by 1 base and J by 8 bases, with 10 bases of the junction left unmatched. The germline V gene has CDR1 DFQATT and CDR2 SNEGSKA (reference sequence). The CDR3 loop spans 16 amino acids. CDR3 amino acids: CSARGGASGGIDEQFF. The DNA for the CDR3 is TGCAGTGCTAGAGGTGGTGCTAGCGGGGGGATTGATGAGCAGTTCTTC.

This clonotype was recorded at least ten times. V usage is TRBV6-2 or TRBV6-3 and J usage is TRBJ2-6; 11 nucleotides align to TRBD1. Germline assignment: CDR1 MNHEY and CDR2 SVGEGT. This CDR3 is 17 amino acids long. The V segment lost 7 bases and the J segment 0 bases; nucleotides outside the gene matches: 5. This chain's CDR3 is CASTGGQGASGANVLTF. CDR3 DNA: TGTGCCAGCACCGGAGGACAGGGGGCCTCTGGGGCCAACGTCCTGACTTTC.

This clonotype was found many times. V usage is TRBV20-1 and J usage is TRBJ2-1, with 8 bases identical to TRBD2. The CDR3 has 14 residues. V shed 3 bases and J 4 bases; nucleotides not matched to a gene: 5. CDR1 DFQATT and CDR2 SNEGSKA come from the germline V gene (reference sequence). The CDR3 nucleotides are TGCAGTGCTAGCGGGGGGGCCGCATACAATGAGCAGTTCTTC. Translating it yields CSASGGAAYNEQFF.

The chain recombines TRBV19 with TRBJ1-1; TRBD1 matches at 7 bases. Germline V gene data show CDR1 as LNHDA and CDR2 as SQIVND (reference sequence). The J segment lost 3 bases and the V segment lost 7 bases, leaving 5 bases of the junction unmatched. The CDR3 spans 13 residues. CDR3 sequence: CASKQQGHTEAFF. The DNA for the CDR3 is TGTGCCAGTAAACAACAGGGGCACACTGAAGCTTTCTTT.

This clonotype has at least ten counts. The chain is built from TRBV7-2 and TRBJ2-7, with a weak D call TRBD1 (6 bases). Deletions cut 1 base from V and 2 bases from J, with 15 bases between. The germline CDR1 and CDR2 sequences are SGHTA and FQGNSA. CDR3 length: 16 amino acids. The CDR3 is CASSLGGHQGPYEQYF. CDR3 nucleotide sequence: TGTGCCAGCAGCTTAGGGGGACATCAAGGGCCCTACGAGCAGTACTTC.

In its sample, this clonotype was seen many times. V and J are TRBV3-1 and TRBJ2-7; D is unclear. The CDR3 covers 13 residues. Between the trimmed V and J ends, which lost 1 base and 0 bases, there was a span of 4 bases. Germline V gives CDR1 LGHDT, CDR2 YNNKEL (reference sequence). In nucleotides, the CDR3 is TGTGCCAGCAGCCAAGGAACCTCCTACGAGCAGTACTTC. This codes for CASSQGTSYEQYF.

This clonotype has a handful of counts. This could be a read error, since a much larger clone is one nucleotide away. The chain links TRBV5-1 to TRBJ2-5; the match to TRBD1 covers 8 bases. Germline V gene sequence: CDR1 SGHRS, CDR2 YFSETQ. This CDR3 contains 16 residues. V lost 3 bases to trimming and J lost 5 bases; unmatched junction nucleotides: 12. The CDR3 loop reads CASSSTWTGTRETQYF. The DNA for the CDR3 is TGCGCCAGCAGCTCTACTTGGACAGGGACGCGGGAGACCCAGTACTTC.

The table lists this clonotype with many counts. The chain recombines TRBV10-3 with TRBJ2-4, with D unresolved. CDR3 length equals 13 residues. CDR1 ENHRY and CDR2 SYGVKD come from the germline V gene. The CDR3 sequence: CVPSRPAKNIQYF. CDR3 sequence (DNA): TGTGTACCGAGCCGGCCAGCCAAAAACATTCAGTACTTC.

This clonotype came up many times. The V and J genes are TRBV4-3 and TRBJ1-5; 7 nucleotides agree with TRBD1. After removal of 1 base from V and 7 bases from J, the junction contained 13 bases not matched to a gene. Germline assignment: CDR1 LGHNA and CDR2 YSLEER. The CDR3 runs to 17 residues. The CDR3 DNA sequence: TGCGCCAGCAGCCAAGGATACAGGGGTGGGACTGGACAGCCCCAGCATTTT. Translated, it gives CASSQGYRGGTGQPQHF.

This clonotype was picked up many times. This rearrangement joins TRBV7-2 to TRBJ1-2, with no clear D. V was shortened by 1 base and J by 6 bases, with 15 bases between the two germline ends. The germline V gene has CDR1 SGHTA and CDR2 FQGNSA. CDR3 length equals 15 residues. The CDR3 sequence is CASSLVQGLLNGYTF. The CDR3 DNA sequence: TGTGCCAGCAGCTTAGTTCAAGGGCTCTTGAATGGCTACACCTTC.

At least ten counts were recorded for this clonotype. The chain couples TRBV5-1 to TRBJ2-7; 10 bases are shared with TRBD1. V shed 4 bases and J 3 bases; nucleotides not matched to a gene: 10. Looked up from germline, CDR1 is SGHRS and CDR2 is YFSETQ. The CDR3 extends over 16 amino acids. In DNA, the CDR3 is TGCGCCAGCAGCCAAAGGACAGGGGGGTCGCGCTACGAGCAGTACTTC. Protein: CASSQRTGGSRYEQYF.

The table lists this clonotype with many counts. The chain carries TRBV25-1 and TRBJ2-7; the match to TRBD2 covers 8 bases. The CDR3 length is 17 residues. Germline V gene lookup returns CDR1 MGHDK and CDR2 SYGVNS. Unmatched junction bases numbered 13, after V lost 4 bases and J lost 2 bases. The CDR3 is CASSVDRGNSGAYEQYF. CDR3 sequence (DNA): TGTGCCAGCAGTGTGGATAGGGGAAATAGCGGGGCCTACGAGCAGTACTTC.

This clonotype showed up many times. The chain uses TRBV5-4 and TRBJ1-1, with 7 bases matching TRBD1. Germline-derived CDR1 and CDR2 are SGHNT and YYREEE (reference sequence). The CDR3 covers 18 residues. After removal of 2 bases from V and 1 base from J, the junction contained 14 bases not matched to a gene. DNA of the CDR3: TGTGCCAGCAGCTTTATAGCAGGGGGGGATGGGTGGAACACTGAAGCTTTCTTT. Its translation: CASSFIAGGDGWNTEAFF.

This clonotype was counted at least ten times. This chain connects TRBV4-1 to TRBJ2-5, with 7 nucleotides matching TRBD1. The CDR3 consists of 17 residues. Germline CDR1 reads MGHRA; CDR2 reads YSYEKL. The V gene end was trimmed by 1 base and the J gene end by 6 bases; junction bases not matched to a gene: 14. CDR3 loop: CASSQVAFATGPKTQYF. The CDR3 DNA follows: TGCGCCAGCAGCCAAGTAGCTTTTGCGACAGGGCCAAAGACCCAGTACTTC.

This clonotype appeared many times. The gene calls are TRBV5-1 and TRBJ2-3; TRBD1 matches at 7 bases. Unmatched junction bases numbered 3, after V lost 4 bases and J lost 1 base. CDR1 is SGHRS and CDR2 is YFSETQ in the germline V gene. This CDR3 is built from 14 residues. CDR3: CASSLGTGTDTQYF. CDR3 coding DNA: TGCGCCAGCAGCCTAGGGACAGGCACAGATACGCAGTATTTT.